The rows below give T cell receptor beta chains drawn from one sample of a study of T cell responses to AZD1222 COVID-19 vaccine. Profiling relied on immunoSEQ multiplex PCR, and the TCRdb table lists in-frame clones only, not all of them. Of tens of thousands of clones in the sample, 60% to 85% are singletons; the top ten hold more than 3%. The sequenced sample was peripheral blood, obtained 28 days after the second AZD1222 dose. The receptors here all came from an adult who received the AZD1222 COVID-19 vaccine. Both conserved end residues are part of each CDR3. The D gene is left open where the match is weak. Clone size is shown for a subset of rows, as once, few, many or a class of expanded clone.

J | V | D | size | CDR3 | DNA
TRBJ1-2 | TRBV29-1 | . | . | CSVGSINGYTF | TGCAGCGTTGGCAGTATAAATGGCTACACCTTC
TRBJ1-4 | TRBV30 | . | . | CACRRYRGEKLFF | TGTGCCTGCAGACGATACCGGGGCGAAAAACTGTTTTTT
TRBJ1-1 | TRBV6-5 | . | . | CASSYLGQLNTEAFF | TGTGCCAGCAGTTACCTTGGACAGTTGAACACTGAAGCTTTCTTT
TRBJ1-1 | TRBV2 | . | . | CASSEGPGRYAFF | TGTGCCAGCAGTGAAGGCCCAGGGCGATATGCTTTCTTT
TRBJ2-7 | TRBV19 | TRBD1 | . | CASSIEGQGVYEQYF | TGTGCCAGTAGTATTGAAGGACAGGGGGTCTACGAGCAGTACTTC
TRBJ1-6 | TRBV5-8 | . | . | CASSWGRSPLHF | TGTGCCAGCAGCTGGGGCCGCTCACCCCTCCACTTT
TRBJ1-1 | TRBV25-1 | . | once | CASSGGDTEAFF | TGTGCCAGCAGCGGAGGGGACACTGAAGCTTTCTTT
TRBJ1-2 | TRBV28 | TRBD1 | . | CASSLMVGTGTNYGYTF | TGTGCCAGCAGCCTTATGGTAGGGACAGGGACTAACTATGGCTACACCTTC
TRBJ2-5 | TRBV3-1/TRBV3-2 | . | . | CASSQAVAGQETQYF | TGTGCCAGCAGCCAAGCGGTGGCCGGACAAGAGACCCAGTACTTC
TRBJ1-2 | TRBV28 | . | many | CASKIKGAGYTF | TGTGCCAGCAAGATAAAGGGTGCTGGCTACACCTTC
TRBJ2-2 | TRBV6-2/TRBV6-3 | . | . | CASSPIRDNTGELFF | TGTGCCAGCAGTCCAATCAGGGACAACACCGGGGAGCTGTTTTTT
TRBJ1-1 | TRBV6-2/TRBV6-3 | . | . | CASSQAGFDTEAFF | TGTGCCAGCAGCCAAGCGGGATTCGACACTGAAGCTTTCTTT
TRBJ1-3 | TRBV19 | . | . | CASSQTPFNRNTIYF | TGTGCCAGTAGCCAGACACCTTTCAATCGAAACACCATATATTTT
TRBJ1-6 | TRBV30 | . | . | CAAPGGSSYNSPLHF | TGTGCCGCCCCGGGCGGGAGCTCCTATAATTCACCCCTCCACTTT
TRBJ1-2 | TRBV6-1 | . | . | CASSEGGWDGYTF | TGTGCCAGCAGTGAAGGGGGGTGGGATGGCTACACCTTC
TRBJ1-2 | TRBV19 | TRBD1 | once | CASSTANRGNYGYTF | TGTGCCAGTAGTACCGCAAACAGGGGAAACTATGGCTACACCTTC
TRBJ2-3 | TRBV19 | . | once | CASSIRDNPDTQYF | TGTGCCAGTAGTATTCGGGACAACCCAGATACGCAGTATTTT
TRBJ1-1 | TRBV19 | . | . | CASSMRSRRMNTEAFF | TGTGCCAGTAGTATGCGGAGTCGCAGGATGAACACTGAAGCTTTCTTT
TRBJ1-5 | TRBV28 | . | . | CASTPWGLDGNNQPQHF | TGTGCCAGCACCCCTTGGGGACTAGATGGGAACAATCAGCCCCAGCATTTT
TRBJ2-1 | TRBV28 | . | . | CASSLGTGEQFF | TGTGCCAGCAGTTTGGGAACAGGGGAGCAGTTCTTC
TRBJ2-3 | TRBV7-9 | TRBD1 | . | CASSATGAAGTQYF | TGTGCCAGCAGCGCGACAGGGGCCGCGGGTACGCAGTATTTT
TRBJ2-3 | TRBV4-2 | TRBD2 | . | CASSPGTSYWEDTQYF | TGTGCCAGCAGCCCGGGGACTAGCTACTGGGAAGATACGCAGTATTTT
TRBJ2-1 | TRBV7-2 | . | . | CASSLGGGQAYNEQFF | TGTGCCAGCAGCTTAGGTGGGGGGCAGGCCTACAATGAGCAGTTCTTC
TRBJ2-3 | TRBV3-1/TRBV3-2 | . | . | CASSQEPGGWTDTQYF | TGTGCCAGCAGCCAAGAGCCCGGGGGCTGGACAGATACGCAGTATTTT
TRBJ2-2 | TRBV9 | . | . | CASSVGGSNTGELFF | TGTGCCAGCAGCGTCGGCGGATCGAACACCGGGGAGCTGTTTTTT
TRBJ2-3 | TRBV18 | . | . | CASSPSSTDTQYF | TGTGCCAGCTCACCAAGCAGCACAGATACGCAGTATTTT
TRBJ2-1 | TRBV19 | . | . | CASSIGLSGGGEQFF | TGTGCCAGTAGTATCGGGCTTTCGGGGGGCGGTGAGCAGTTCTTC
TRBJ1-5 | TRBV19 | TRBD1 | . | CASHDRGNQPQHF | TGTGCCAGCCACGACAGGGGTAATCAGCCCCAGCATTTT
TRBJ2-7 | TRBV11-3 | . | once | CASSRSSYEQYF | TGTGCCAGCAGCCGAAGCTCCTACGAGCAGTACTTC
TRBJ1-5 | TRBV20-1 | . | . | CSASYRTVNQPQHF | TGCAGTGCTAGTTATAGGACAGTCAATCAGCCCCAGCATTTT
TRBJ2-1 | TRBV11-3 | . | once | CASSWLEGNEQFF | TGTGCCAGCAGCTGGCTCGAGGGCAATGAGCAGTTCTTC
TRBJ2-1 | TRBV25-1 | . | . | CASSEGPTHNEQFF | TGTGCCAGCAGTGAAGGCCCCACCCACAATGAGCAGTTCTTC
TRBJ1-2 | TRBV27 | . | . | CASSSRDTYGYTF | TGTGCCAGCAGTAGCCGGGACACCTATGGCTACACCTTC
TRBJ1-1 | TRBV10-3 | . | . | CAISDWQDGTEAFF | TGTGCCATCAGTGATTGGCAAGACGGCACTGAAGCTTTCTTT
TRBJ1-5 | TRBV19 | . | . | CASTPRSTAYSNQPQHF | TGTGCCAGTACCCCGAGGTCCACAGCCTATAGCAATCAGCCCCAGCATTTT
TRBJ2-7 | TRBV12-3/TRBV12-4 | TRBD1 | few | CASSFTQGLEQYF | TGTGCCAGCAGTTTCACACAGGGGCTCGAGCAGTACTTC
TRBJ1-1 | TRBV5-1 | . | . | CASSLGVAIRSTEAFF | TGCGCCAGCAGCTTGGGCGTCGCGATCCGGAGCACTGAAGCTTTCTTT
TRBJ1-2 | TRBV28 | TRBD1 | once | CASSTGQGAGYGYTF | TGTGCCAGCAGTACAGGACAGGGGGCTGGCTATGGCTACACCTTC
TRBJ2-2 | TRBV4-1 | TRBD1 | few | CASSHNTGDTGELFF | TGCGCCAGCAGCCATAACACAGGGGACACCGGGGAGCTGTTTTTT
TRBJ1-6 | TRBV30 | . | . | CAWGIELNSPLHF | TGTGCCTGGGGAATAGAGCTAAATTCACCCCTCCACTTT
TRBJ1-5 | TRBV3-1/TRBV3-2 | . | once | CASSQDAGNQPQHF | TGTGCCAGCAGCCAAGATGCGGGCAATCAGCCCCAGCATTTT
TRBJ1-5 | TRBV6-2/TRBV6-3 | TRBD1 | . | CASSPRDRGSGNQPQHF | TGTGCCAGCAGCCCCCGGGACAGGGGGTCGGGCAATCAGCCCCAGCATTTT
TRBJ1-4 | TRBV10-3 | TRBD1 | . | CAISAGTGLGEKLFF | TGTGCCATCAGTGCCGGGACAGGGCTAGGTGAAAAACTGTTTTTT
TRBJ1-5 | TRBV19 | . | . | CASNKENQPQHF | TGTGCCAGTAACAAGGAAAATCAGCCCCAGCATTTT
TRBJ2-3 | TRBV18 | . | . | CASSPQGLSTDTQYF | TGTGCCAGCTCACCACAGGGTTTGAGCACAGATACGCAGTATTTT
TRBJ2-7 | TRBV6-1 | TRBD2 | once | CASRSRGDSYEQYF | TGTGCCAGCAGGTCACGGGGGGATTCCTACGAGCAGTACTTC
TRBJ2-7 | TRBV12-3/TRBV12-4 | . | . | CASCEGVPYEQYF | TGTGCCAGTTGCGAGGGGGTACCCTACGAGCAGTACTTC
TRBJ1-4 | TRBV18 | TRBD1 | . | CASSPQQGVSANEKLFF | TGTGCCAGCTCACCCCAACAGGGGGTATCAGCTAATGAAAAACTGTTTTTT
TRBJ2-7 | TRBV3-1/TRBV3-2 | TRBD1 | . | CASRSLSGTVPFSYPHEQYF | TGTGCCAGCAGATCCTTATCCGGGACAGTCCCTTTTTCATATCCCCACGAGCAGTACTTC
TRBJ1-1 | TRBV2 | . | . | CASSADTLNTEAFF | TGTGCCAGCAGTGCGGACACCCTCAACACTGAAGCTTTCTTT
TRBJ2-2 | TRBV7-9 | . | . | CASIGRHSAGELFF | TGTGCCAGCATAGGCCGGCATTCGGCCGGGGAGCTGTTTTTT
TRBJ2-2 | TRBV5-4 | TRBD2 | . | CASSFGGGAGELFF | TGTGCCAGCAGCTTCGGCGGGGGGGCCGGGGAGCTGTTTTTT
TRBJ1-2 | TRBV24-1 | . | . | CATSGRTQGYGYTF | TGTGCCACCAGTGGGCGGACTCAAGGCTATGGCTACACCTTC